The T cell receptor beta chain under discussion was sequenced for a study of blood T cells in healthy people across ages. Study-wide results and limits: Per-million-T-cell TCR beta diversity fell roughly linearly with age. Comparison with aged donors showed that long-lived donors had more naive CD4+ cells and higher diversity.

Isolation per sample recovered at least 6 million PBMCs. There are 16 residues in the CDR3. Germline-derived CDR1 and CDR2 are SNHLY and FYNNEI. V shed 8 bases and J 2 bases; nucleotides not matched to a gene: 12. Worth noting for this clonotype: Its antigen is still unknown.

Alongside a J-beta primer mix, a sample-barcoded 5' primer served in a second PCR lasting about 7 to 11 cycles. MiXCR was run by TCRdb on the 5' RACE reads, yielding one entry per CDR3 protein. The data hold 800,000 to 1,000,000 distinct CDR3 sequences, with around 49% observed a single time. The clonotype originates from a man aged 30-40 years in good health. Sequenced sample: blood. V is TRBV2 and J is TRBJ2-3; 8 positions agree with TRBD2. The CDR3 reads CASLEVSGGNTDTQYF. The CDR3 bases are TGTGCCAGCCTCGAAGTGAGCGGGGGAAACACAGATACGCAGTATTTT.